The following is a T cell receptor beta chain sequence with its context. Sequenced by immunoSEQ multiplex PCR; TCRdb stores in-frame clones only, minus some. The table has approximately 360,000 clones, around 89% seen once; the top ten hold roughly 0.97%. This sample is part of a study of blood T cell repertoires in COVID-19. The junction had 6 bases not matched to a gene; V was cut back by 1 base and J by 5 bases. The CDR3 covers 15 residues. Germline lookup yields CDR1 LGHNT and CDR2 FRNRAP. This clonotype was sampled from a woman between 25 and 40 years old with acute COVID-19. The sample taken for sequencing was PBMCs or T cells enriched from blood (not recorded which). The chain recombines TRBV12-5 with TRBJ1-1; the match to TRBD1 covers 8 bases. CDR3: CASGLGQGPGTEAFF. The DNA for the CDR3 is TGTGCTAGTGGTTTGGGACAGGGGCCGGGGACTGAAGCTTTCTTT. The variable domain in full, with the rest retrieved from reference TRBV12-5 and TRBJ1-1, is DARVTQTPRHKVTEMGQEVTMRCQPILGHNTVFWYRQTMMQGLELLAYFRNRAPLDDSGMPKDRFSAEMPDATLATLKIQPSEPRDSAVYFCASGLGQGPGTEAFFGQGTRLTVV.